What follows are 13 T cell receptor beta chains derived from one specimen sequenced in a study of shared clonotypes between healthy human individuals. The repertoire was sequenced with immunoSEQ multiplex PCR; TCRdb's copy has only in-frame clones and lacks some. In the table there are around 700,000 clones, about 78% of which are singletons. Sample: memory CD4+ T cells sorted from blood. Described subset: CD45RA-negative fraction. The receptors here all came from a woman in her thirties in good health.

The chain employs TRBV29-1 and TRBJ2-2; tentative D call: TRBD2 (6 bases). The V and J ends lost 5 bases and 4 bases respectively, with 17 bases between them. This CDR3 has 15 residues. The germline gives CDR1 SQVTM, CDR2 ANQGSEA. DNA for the CDR3: TGCAGCGTTCTATATTCCGGGAGTGGCACCGGGGAGCTGTTTTTT. This codes for CSVLYSGSGTGELFF.

The V and J genes are TRBV5-1 and TRBJ2-3, with D possibly TRBD1 on 5 matching bases. The CDR3 spans 15 residues. CDR1 SGHRS and CDR2 YFSETQ come from the germline V gene. The V end was cut by 4 bases, the J end by 2 bases, with 14 bases between. The DNA of the CDR3 is TGCGCCAGCAGCGGTGTTGGCAGGGACACAGATACGCAGTATTTT. This gives the protein CASSGVGRDTDTQYF.

V and J are TRBV11-3 and TRBJ2-7; D not certain. Germline V gene data show CDR1 as SGHNT and CDR2 as YENEEA. V shed 5 bases and J shed 3 bases, with 11 bases lying between them. This CDR3 is 13 amino acids long. CDR3 in DNA: TGTGCCAGCAGCCCAGGACCTGGCTACGAGCAGTACTTC. Translation gives CASSPGPGYEQYF.

CDR3 sequence reads: CASSLGIGGYFVYTF. The CDR3 coding sequence is TGTGCCAGCAGCTTAGGAATCGGGGGGTACTTTGTTTACACCTTC. This rearrangement joins TRBV7-8 to TRBJ1-2; maybe TRBD1 (5 bases). Trimming stripped 1 base from V and 11 bases from J, with 20 bases between. The germline V gene has CDR1 SGHVS and CDR2 FQNEAQ. This CDR3 has 15 residues. Drawing the rest from reference TRBV7-8 and TRBJ1-2, the complete variable domain is GAGVSQSPRYKVAKRGQDVALRCDPISGHVSLFWYQQALGQGPEFLTYFQNEAQLDKSGLPSDRFFAERPEGSVSTLKIQRTQQEDSAVYLCASSLGIGGYFVYTFGSGTRLTVV.

The J gene is TRBJ2-7, the V gene TRBV7-8; 7 bases match TRBD2. J lost 6 bases, V lost 5 bases, and 19 bases had no gene match. Germline CDR1 reads SGHVS; CDR2 reads FQNEAQ. The CDR3 is 17 residues long. CDR3 amino acids: CASSRTTGGSPSREQYF. In nucleotides, the CDR3 is TGTGCCAGCAGCCGGACTACCGGGGGGTCGCCTTCCCGCGAGCAGTACTTC. The full variable domain, completed using reference TRBV7-8 and TRBJ2-7, is GAGVSQSPRYKVAKRGQDVALRCDPISGHVSLFWYQQALGQGPEFLTYFQNEAQLDKSGLPSDRFFAERPEGSVSTLKIQRTQQEDSAVYLCASSRTTGGSPSREQYFGPGTRLTVT.

This clone came up many times. The V gene is TRBV10-3, the J gene TRBJ2-7, with 9 bases matching TRBD1. Trimming at V came to 4 bases and at J to 2 bases, leaving 9 bases not matched to a gene. Per germline, CDR1 ENHRY and CDR2 SYGVKD. This CDR3 is 16 amino acids long. CDR3 bases: TGTGCCATCAGTGGGAGGGACAGGGCGAATCCCTACGAGCAGTACTTC. This translates into CAISGRDRANPYEQYF.

In its sample, this clone was seen once. The chain employs TRBV5-6 and TRBJ2-7, with D hard to call. There are 15 residues in the CDR3. CDR1 is SGHDT and CDR2 is YYEEEE in the germline V gene. The V end lost 4 bases, the J end lost 0 bases, and 14 bases lay between the germline ends. This chain's CDR3 is CASSPARDSSYEQYF. Here the CDR3 DNA reads TGTGCCAGCAGCCCGGCTAGGGATAGCTCCTACGAGCAGTACTTC.

This sequence joins TRBV2 and TRBJ1-2, with 8 bases that match TRBD1. This CDR3 spans 14 amino acids. V lost 6 bases to trimming and J lost 8 bases; unmatched junction nucleotides: 11. Germline CDR1 and CDR2: SNHLY and FYNNEI. The CDR3, as DNA: TGTGCCAGCAGGAGACAGGGGCCAATTCGGGGCTACACCTTC. Translated, it gives CASRRQGPIRGYTF.

The CDR3 here is CAVGGRTSGNQPQHF. CDR3 DNA: TGTGCCGTAGGAGGGCGAACATCGGGCAATCAGCCCCAGCATTTT. The chain uses TRBV2 and TRBJ1-5; no firm D call. This CDR3 contains 15 residues. Germline V gene sequence: CDR1 SNHLY, CDR2 FYNNEI. Deletions cut 11 bases from V and 2 bases from J, with 19 bases between.

The chain uses TRBV11-3 and TRBJ2-7; 10 bases line up with TRBD2. CDR1 is SGHNT, CDR2 YENEEA, per germline. CDR3 length: 13 amino acids. V shed 5 bases, J shed 7 bases, and the junction held 5 bases outside the gene matches. In nucleotides, the CDR3 is TGTGCCAGCAGCGCTAGCGGGAGAGGGGAGCAGTACTTC. This sequence encodes CASSASGRGEQYF.

The chain couples TRBV19 to TRBJ2-1; perhaps D is TRBD1 or TRBD2 (5 bases each). V was trimmed by 2 bases and J by 8 bases, leaving 7 bases between them. CDR3 size: 12 residues. Germline V gives CDR1 LNHDA, CDR2 SQIVND (reference sequence). The CDR3 sequence: CASSIRGDEQFF. The CDR3 DNA follows: TGTGCCAGTAGTATACGAGGGGATGAGCAGTTCTTC.

This clone was detected only a few times. J is TRBJ2-2 and V is TRBV21-1; TRBD1, the table's D call, was not compared with the DNA. TRBV21-1 is an annotated pseudogene. CDR3 length equals 14 residues. The CDR3 DNA follows: TGTGCCAGCAGCATTGGGGGCTACACCGGGGAGCTGTTTTTT. Translated: CASSIGGYTGELFF.

This chain connects TRBV18 to TRBJ2-3; 9 bases match TRBD2. Trimming took 3 bases from V and 0 from J; bases not matched to a gene: 4. The CDR3 runs to 16 residues. The V gene's germline CDR1 is KGHSH and CDR2 LQKENI. CDR3 DNA sequence: TGTGCCAGCTCACCTCTAGCGGGACCTAGCACAGATACGCAGTATTTT. It specifies CASSPLAGPSTDTQYF.